This T cell receptor beta chain was captured in a study of cytomegalovirus exposure and HLA in healthy donors. Regarding the study as a whole: TRBV6-2, TRBV6-3 and some other V segments were unresolvable in 87-base-pair reads. Through in vitro validation, three CMV-associated chains were shown to be specific for CMV antigens. As a later analysis showed, a missense DCLRE1C variant was linked to trimming of TCR beta V- and J-genes. TCR beta chains numbering some 160 were designated cytomegalovirus-associated.

This clone was counted only a few times. Antigen: not known. The ends were cut back, 2 bases at V and 8 bases at J, with 9 bases in the middle. The CDR3 runs 12 residues. CDR1 is MDHEN and CDR2 is SYDVKM in the germline V gene. 13 Jbeta primers and 60 Vbeta primers were used for the PCR. Measured with immunoSEQ multiplex PCR; TCRdb has only the in-frame clones, and not every one. The sample lists fewer than 250,000 clones, around 76% occurring once. Sequenced sample: PBMCs. The rearrangement links TRBV28 to TRBJ1-1, with D maybe TRBD1 (6 bases). The receptor was derived from a man in his forties in good health and CMV-seropositive. CDR3 protein: CASSLLQGEAFF. The CDR3 coding sequence is TGTGCCAGCAGTTTACTCCAGGGGGAAGCTTTCTTT.